Listed here are 20 T cell receptor beta chains from one sample, sequenced in a study of T-cell reconstitution after alpha-beta-depleted transplantation in children. Unique molecular identifiers were incorporated when the TCRbeta library was constructed. TCRdb itself ran the PCR reads through MiXCR, one entry per CDR3 protein. The profile covers about 460,000 distinct CDR3 sequences, with about 10% appearing a single time and 14% taken by the ten largest. Sequencing was performed on PBMCs, mostly from graft donor cells, taken 180 days after TCRalphabeta/CD19-depleted stem cell transplant. The receptor source for this set is a female patient aged 2 to 10 who had a stem cell transplant for aplastic anemia, so the T cells may come from the graft donor.

The chain joins TRBV3-1 to TRBJ2-1; 13 positions match TRBD2. With 4 bases clipped from V and 1 base from J, the junction kept 7 bases outside the gene matches. Germline values: CDR1 LGHDT, CDR2 YNNKEL (reference sequence). This CDR3 is 18 amino acids long. The CDR3 is CASSPKTSGRISYNEQFF. CDR3 nucleotides: TGTGCCAGCAGCCCTAAGACTAGCGGGAGGATTTCCTACAATGAGCAGTTCTTC.

This clonotype was seen a few times. V is TRBV5-1 and J is TRBJ2-3, with 7 positions matching TRBD1. This CDR3 has 13 residues. Germline CDR1 SGHRS, CDR2 YFSETQ. V dropped 7 bases and J dropped 2; count of bases not matched to a gene: 4. The CDR3 spells CASGDSLTDTQYF. CDR3 sequence (DNA): TGCGCCAGCGGGGACAGTCTCACAGATACGCAGTATTTT.

This clonotype was detected a few times. This chain connects TRBV30 to TRBJ1-1; D may be TRBD1 (5 bases). The CDR3 is 13 residues long. Germline V gene lookup returns CDR1 GTSNPN and CDR2 SVGIG (reference sequence). V gave up 0 bases and J gave up 4 bases, with 9 bases separating them. The CDR3 nucleotides are TGTGCCTGGAGTGTAGGGGACGGCACTGAAGCTTTCTTT. This sequence encodes CAWSVGDGTEAFF.

This clonotype has more than one count but fewer than ten. This chain links TRBV28 with TRBJ2-5; 7 bases match TRBD1. V lost 4 bases, J lost 5 bases, and 7 bases stayed unmatched. The CDR3 contains 14 residues. The germline gives CDR1 MDHEN, CDR2 SYDVKM. The CDR3 is CASSSPRGMETQYF. DNA of the CDR3: TGTGCCAGCAGTTCGCCCAGGGGGATGGAGACCCAGTACTTC.

This clonotype occurred a few times. The chain joins TRBV20-1 to TRBJ2-6, with 7 positions matching TRBD1. The J segment lost 1 base and the V segment lost 3 bases, leaving 6 bases of the junction unmatched. The CDR3 consists of 16 residues. Germline CDR1 is DFQATT and CDR2 is SNEGSKA (reference sequence). The CDR3 is CSASSDRVSGANVLTF. DNA of the CDR3: TGCAGTGCTAGCAGCGACAGGGTTTCTGGGGCCAACGTCCTGACTTTC.

This clonotype was detected only a few times. This chain links TRBV28 with TRBJ1-1; D is perhaps TRBD1 (5 bases). The CDR3 has 12 residues. The V gene's germline CDR1 is MDHEN and CDR2 SYDVKM. V gave up 2 bases and J gave up 10 bases, with 11 bases separating them. The CDR3, as DNA: TGTGCCAGCAGTTTACCCGGACATCTAGCTTTCTTT. Protein sequence: CASSLPGHLAFF.

The chain recombines TRBV3-1 with TRBJ2-7; 12 nucleotides line up with TRBD2. The CDR3 covers 16 residues. Germline V gives CDR1 LGHDT, CDR2 YNNKEL (reference sequence). The V segment lost 3 bases and the J segment 3 bases; nucleotides outside the gene matches: 6. In DNA, the CDR3 is TGTGCCAGCAGCCACGATGGACTAGCGGGATTCTACGAGCAGTACTTC. Protein product: CASSHDGLAGFYEQYF.

The chain combines TRBV5-6 with TRBJ1-2; D unclear. Germline CDR1 reads SGHDT; CDR2 reads YYEEEE. The CDR3 covers 15 residues. V lost 0 bases and J 0 bases, leaving 9 bases between the germline ends. For the CDR3, the DNA is TGTGCCAGCAGCTTGGCAGGTACTCCTAACTATGGCTACACCTTC. Its protein product is CASSLAGTPNYGYTF. The variable domain in full, completed from reference TRBV5-6 and TRBJ1-2, reads DAGVTQSPTHLIKTRGQQVTLRCSPKSGHDTVSWYQQALGQGPQFIFQYYEEEERQRGNFPDRFSGHQFPNYSSELNVNALLLGDSALYLCASSLAGTPNYGYTFGSGTRLTVV.

The chain carries TRBV5-1 and TRBJ1-2, with unresolved D. The CDR3 contains 15 residues. V lost 2 bases, J lost 8 bases, and 19 bases lay in between. CDR1 and CDR2 (germline): SGHRS, YFSETQ. CDR3 residues: CASSFSPGIEQGYTF. The DNA of the CDR3 is TGCGCCAGCAGCTTCAGCCCCGGGATCGAGCAAGGCTACACCTTC.

The genes are TRBV10-3 and TRBJ1-2, with 9 bases aligning to TRBD1. The CDR3 covers 14 residues. CDR1 is ENHRY, CDR2 SYGVKD, per germline. V lost 6 bases to trimming and J lost 6 bases; unmatched junction nucleotides: 8. CDR3 sequence reads: CAISGTGFIDGYTF. The CDR3 DNA reads TGTGCCATCAGCGGGACAGGGTTTATCGATGGCTACACCTTC.

This clonotype was recorded at least ten times. The chain recombines TRBV29-1 with TRBJ2-5; D unresolved. The CDR3 extends over 12 amino acids. Between the trimmed V and J ends, which lost 3 bases and 5 bases, there was a span of 10 bases. Per germline, CDR1 SQVTM and CDR2 ANQGSEA. CDR3 loop: CSVDSRRETQYF. In DNA form, the CDR3 reads TGCAGCGTTGATTCCAGGCGGGAGACCCAGTACTTC. Full variable domain (rest looked up from reference TRBV29-1 and TRBJ2-5): SAVISQKPSRDICQRGTSLTIQCQVDSQVTMMFWYRQQPGQSLTLIATANQGSEATYESGFVIDKFPISRPNLTFSTLTVSNMSPEDSSIYLCSVDSRRETQYFGPGTRLLVL.

This clonotype was seen only a few times. The chain is built from TRBV18 and TRBJ2-6; D is perhaps TRBD1 (5 bases). CDR1 is KGHSH, CDR2 LQKENI, per germline. This CDR3 comprises 16 residues. Trimming removed 3 bases at V and 0 bases at J, with 9 bases between. CDR3 loop: CASSPRVHSGANVLTF. CDR3 in DNA: TGTGCCAGCTCACCCAGGGTCCACTCTGGGGCCAACGTCCTGACTTTC. Full variable domain (outside the CDR3, taken from reference TRBV18 and TRBJ2-6): NAGVMQNPRHLVRRRGQEARLRCSPMKGHSHVYWYRQLPEEGLKFMVYLQKENIIDESGMPKERFSAEFPKEGPSILRIQQVVRGDSAAYFCASSPRVHSGANVLTFGAGSRLTVL.

The rearrangement links TRBV29-1 to TRBJ2-2; a possible D gene is TRBD1 (6 bases). Trimming took 2 bases from V and 5 from J, leaving 12 bases between them. The CDR3 runs 14 residues. The germline V gene has CDR1 SQVTM and CDR2 ANQGSEA. In nucleotides, the CDR3 is TGCAGCGTTGAACGGGACACCAGAACCGGGGAGCTGTTTTTT. Protein sequence: CSVERDTRTGELFF.

In its sample, this clonotype was seen many times. The CDR3 coding sequence is TGCGCCAGCAGCTTGGTGGTCGACAGGGGTAATGAGCAGTTCTTC. Translated, it gives CASSLVVDRGNEQFF. The gene calls are TRBV5-1 and TRBJ2-1, with 8 bases matching TRBD1. With V trimmed by 0 bases and J by 7 bases, 6 bases remained unmatched. The CDR3 is 15 amino acids. Germline-derived CDR1 and CDR2 are SGHRS and YFSETQ.

The gene calls are TRBV13 and TRBJ2-5, with 11 bases matching TRBD2. The CDR3 runs 14 residues. Per germline, CDR1 PRHDT and CDR2 FYEKMQ (reference sequence). V dropped 6 bases and J dropped 7; count of bases not matched to a gene: 7. The CDR3 DNA follows: TGTGCCAGCAGACTAGCGGGAGACTTGGGGACCCAGTACTTC. This codes for CASRLAGDLGTQYF.

V usage is TRBV4-2 and J usage is TRBJ1-2; unclear D gene. This CDR3 has 16 amino acids. Germline V gene lookup returns CDR1 LGHNA and CDR2 YNFKEQ. The ends were cut back, 0 bases at V and 4 bases at J, with 15 bases in the middle. CDR3 in amino acids: CASSQDLGALAYGYTF. In DNA, the CDR3 is TGTGCCAGCAGCCAAGATCTGGGAGCTTTGGCCTATGGCTACACCTTC.

J is TRBJ2-7 and V is TRBV6-2 or TRBV6-3; D is unclear. Germline lookup yields CDR1 MNHEY and CDR2 SVGEGT. The CDR3 loop spans 14 amino acids. Trimming left V 6 bases short and J 3 bases short, with 15 bases between. Here the CDR3 reads CASSYLLDGYEQYF. CDR3 nucleotides: TGTGCCAGCAGCTACCTATTGGACGGCTACGAGCAGTACTTC.

Ten or more counts support this clonotype. The V gene is TRBV20-1, the J gene TRBJ1-5; D possibly corresponds to TRBD1 (6 bases). The germline CDR1 and CDR2 sequences are DFQATT and SNEGSKA (reference sequence). V was trimmed by 0 bases and J by 0 bases, leaving 12 bases between them. The CDR3 contains 16 residues. CDR3 nucleotide sequence: TGCAGTGCTAGAGATGGAGGGGGGTATAGCAATCAGCCCCAGCATTTT. This sequence encodes CSARDGGGYSNQPQHF.

This chain joins TRBV5-1 and TRBJ2-2; no clear D gene. The CDR3 runs to 11 residues. The germline V gene encodes CDR1 SGHRS and CDR2 YFSETQ. V lost 4 bases and J 9 bases, leaving 7 bases between the germline ends. The CDR3 DNA reads TGCGCCAGCAGCCCCCACCGGGAGCTGTTTTTT. Its protein product is CASSPHRELFF.

The genes are TRBV6-2 or TRBV6-3 and TRBJ2-5, with D maybe TRBD2 (6 bases). Per germline, CDR1 MNHEY and CDR2 SVGEGT. The CDR3 contains 14 residues. Trimming removed 6 bases from V and 5 bases from J, with 16 bases in between. CDR3 sequence (DNA): TGTGCCAGCAGGCCACTAGCCCGTCAGGAGACCCAGTACTTC. Amino acids: CASRPLARQETQYF.